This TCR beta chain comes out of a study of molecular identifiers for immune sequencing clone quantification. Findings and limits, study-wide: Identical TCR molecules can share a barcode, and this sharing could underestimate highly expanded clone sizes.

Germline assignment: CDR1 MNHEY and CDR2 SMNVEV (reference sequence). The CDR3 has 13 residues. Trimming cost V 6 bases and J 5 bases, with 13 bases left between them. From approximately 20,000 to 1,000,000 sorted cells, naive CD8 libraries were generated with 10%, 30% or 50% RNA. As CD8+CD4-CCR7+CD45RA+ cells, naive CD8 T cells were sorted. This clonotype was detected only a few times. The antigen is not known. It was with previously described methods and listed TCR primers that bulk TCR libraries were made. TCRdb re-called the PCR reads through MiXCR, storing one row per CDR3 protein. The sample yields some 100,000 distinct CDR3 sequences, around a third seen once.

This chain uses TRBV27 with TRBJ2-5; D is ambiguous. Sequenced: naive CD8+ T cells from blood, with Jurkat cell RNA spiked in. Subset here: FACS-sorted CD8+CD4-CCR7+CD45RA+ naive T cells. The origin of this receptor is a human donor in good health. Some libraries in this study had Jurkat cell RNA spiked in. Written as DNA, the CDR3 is TGTGCCAGCAGGAATTCCCTAGGGGAGACCCAGTACTTC. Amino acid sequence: CASRNSLGETQYF.